This T cell receptor (beta chain) derives from a study of T cells after yellow fever vaccination. As for this clonotype: Antigen: not known.

Template switching by 5'RACE produced TCR cDNA, adding a universal primer site and UMIs. Via MiXCR, TCRdb re-called the 5' RACE reads, giving one row per CDR3 protein. The sample lists hundreds of thousands of distinct CDR3 sequences, over 15% seen once, with about 18% in the top ten. Germline V gene lookup returns CDR1 SGDLS and CDR2 YYNGEE. Trimming left V 4 bases short and J 0 bases short, with 8 bases between. The CDR3 runs 14 residues. Study observations and caveats: The CD4 and CD8 compartments had a small share of their clonotypes in common. A faster peak, day 5 versus 15, was reached by the weaker secondary response. Contaminating bulk clonotypes could be abundant in FACS-sorted repertoires.

Material: PBMCs, obtained before the yellow fever booster vaccination. This clonotype originated in a man younger than 30 who received the YFV17D yellow fever vaccine. The V call is TRBV9, the J call TRBJ1-3, with D hard to call. In DNA, the CDR3 is TGTGCCAGCAGCCTGGGGAGCTCTGGAAACACCATATATTTT. Its protein product is CASSLGSSGNTIYF.